This TCR beta chain was documented in a study of PD-L1 blockade in urothelial cancer. Study-wide context: The authors examined blood 3 weeks (second dose) and 6 weeks after treatment start.

The assay was immunoSEQ multiplex PCR, and TCRdb's table has in-frame clones only and misses some. This table has 45,000 to 60,000 clones, approximately 78% appearing once. Time point indicated: pretreatment peripheral blood. General observations from the study: Patients with durable benefit had greater blood expansion of tumor-associated TCR clones 3 weeks into treatment.

About this clone: Its target is not known.

Germline V lookup: CDR1 LNHNV, CDR2 YYDKDF (reference sequence). The CDR3 is made up of 14 amino acids. V lost 5 bases, J lost 5 bases, and 7 bases stayed unmatched. The chain is built from TRBV15 and TRBJ1-1; 8 bases are a match to TRBD1. Specimen: PBMCs, collected around atezolizumab (anti-PD-L1) treatment. The TCR sequence derives from a man aged 45-65 years with urothelial cancer. The CDR3: CATSSGGERTEAFF. CDR3 nucleotide sequence: TGTGCCACCAGCTCAGGGGGCGAGAGGACTGAAGCTTTCTTT.